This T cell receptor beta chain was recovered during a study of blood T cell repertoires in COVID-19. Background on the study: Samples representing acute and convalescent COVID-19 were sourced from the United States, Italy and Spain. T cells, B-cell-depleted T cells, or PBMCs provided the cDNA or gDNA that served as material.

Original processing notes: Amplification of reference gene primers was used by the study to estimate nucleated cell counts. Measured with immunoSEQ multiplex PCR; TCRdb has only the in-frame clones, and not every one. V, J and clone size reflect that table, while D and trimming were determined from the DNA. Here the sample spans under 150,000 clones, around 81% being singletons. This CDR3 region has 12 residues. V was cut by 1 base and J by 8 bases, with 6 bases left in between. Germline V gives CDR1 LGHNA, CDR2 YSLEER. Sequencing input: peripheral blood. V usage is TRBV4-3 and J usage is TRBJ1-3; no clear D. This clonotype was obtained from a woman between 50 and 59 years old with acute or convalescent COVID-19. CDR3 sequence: CASSQAGDTIYF. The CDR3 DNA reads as TGCGCCAGCAGCCAAGCGGGAGACACCATATATTTT.